This T cell receptor beta chain was recorded in a study of early T cells in non-severe SARS-CoV-2 infection. Study details: RNA in bulk from unsorted whole blood was sequenced, and chains were unpaired.

Attachment of unique molecular identifiers was made to individual cDNA molecules. TCRdb itself ran the 5' RACE reads through MiXCR, one entry per CDR3 protein. The table has tens of thousands of distinct CDR3 sequences, about a tenth seen once. Germline CDR1 and CDR2: LGHNA and YSLEER. Trimming took off 1 base at V and 10 bases at J, with 12 bases between the two ends. The CDR3 spans 13 residues. The sequence was collected from an adult who was a healthcare worker with PCR-confirmed SARS-CoV-2 infection or an uninfected control (not recorded which). What was sequenced was whole blood. This sequence joins TRBV4-3 and TRBJ2-3, with D possibly called TRBD1 or TRBD2 (5 bases each). CDR3 sequence: CASSQVGRAPQYF. Written as DNA, the CDR3 is TGCGCCAGCAGCCAAGTGGGACGGGCCCCGCAGTATTTT.